This TCR beta chain is from a study of blood T cell repertoires in COVID-19. Clones were read by immunoSEQ multiplex PCR, and TCRdb kept only the in-frame ones, dropping some. The sample carries approximately 24,000 clones, 82% recorded once. The ends were cut back, 1 base at V and 7 bases at J, with 13 bases in the middle. CDR1 and CDR2 from the germline V gene are LNHNV and YYDKDF (reference sequence). CDR3 length: 14 amino acids. The sample consisted of peripheral blood. The chain recombines TRBV15 with TRBJ1-1; weak D call: TRBD1 (5 bases). The clonotype originates from a human donor in a cohort sampled during active COVID-19. The chain's CDR3 is CATSRGGPQIEAFF. CDR3 DNA sequence: TGTGCCACCAGCAGAGGGGGCCCGCAGATTGAAGCTTTCTTT.